Presented here are 20 T cell receptor beta chains from one specimen sequenced in a study of blood T cell repertoires in COVID-19. Data came from immunoSEQ multiplex PCR; TCRdb stores just in-frame clones and leaves some out. The sample has tens of thousands of clones; about four fifths are singletons. The material sequenced was peripheral blood. The receptors shown here come from a man in his 70s with acute or convalescent COVID-19.

The V call is TRBV4-2, the J call TRBJ1-2, with D maybe TRBD1 (5 bases). CDR3 length: 14 amino acids. CDR1 and CDR2 (germline): LGHNA, YNFKEQ. The V gene lost 0 bases and the J gene lost 7 bases, with 12 bases spanning the gap. CDR3 sequence (DNA): TGTGCCAGCAGCCAAGATGGGCAGGGTAGTGGCTACACCTTC. Translated: CASSQDGQGSGYTF.

This chain links TRBV27 with TRBJ2-1, with D tentatively TRBD2 (5 bases). V lost 0 bases and J lost 8, with 11 bases in between. Per germline, CDR1 MNHEY and CDR2 SMNVEV (reference sequence). CDR3 length equals 14 residues. This chain's CDR3 is CASSLSDSRDEQFF. CDR3 nucleotides: TGTGCCAGCAGTTTATCGGACTCAAGGGATGAGCAGTTCTTC.

The CDR3 sequence: CASSISGGSSYNEQFF. The CDR3 DNA sequence: TGTGCCAGTAGTATCAGCGGCGGGAGCTCCTACAATGAGCAGTTCTTC. The chain employs TRBV19 and TRBJ2-1; 7 bases agree with TRBD2. The CDR3 is made up of 16 amino acids. Germline V gene lookup returns CDR1 LNHDA and CDR2 SQIVND (reference sequence). The V gene end was trimmed by 3 bases and the J gene end by 0 bases; junction bases not matched to a gene: 5.

V usage is TRBV28 and J usage is TRBJ2-7; 7 bases are a match to TRBD1. Germline V gene sequence: CDR1 MDHEN, CDR2 SYDVKM. The CDR3 is 14 residues long. J lost 3 bases, V lost 7 bases, and 9 bases had no gene match. CDR3 protein: CASKGARQSYEQYF. The CDR3 DNA is TGTGCCAGCAAGGGGGCAAGACAAAGCTACGAGCAGTACTTC.

The genes are TRBV6-6 and TRBJ2-3, with 7 positions matching TRBD1. V trimming: 8 bases; J trimming: 2 bases; junction bases outside the gene matches: 4. The CDR3 is 13 amino acids. The germline CDR1 and CDR2 sequences are MNHNY and SVGAGI (reference sequence). DNA of the CDR3: TGTGCCAGCCGGGACAGACCCACAGATACGCAGTATTTT. Protein sequence: CASRDRPTDTQYF.

This CDR3 is CASSVRGTRAGGSSSYNEQFF. For the CDR3, the DNA is TGTGCCAGCAGCGTTAGAGGGACCCGAGCGGGGGGTTCAAGCTCCTACAATGAGCAGTTCTTC. V usage is TRBV13 and J usage is TRBJ2-1, with TRBD2 matching 9 bases. After removal of 5 bases from V and 0 bases from J, the junction contained 20 bases not matched to a gene. This CDR3 is 21 amino acids long. Germline V gives CDR1 PRHDT, CDR2 FYEKMQ (reference sequence).

V gene TRBV6-5 combines with J gene TRBJ2-7; possible D gene TRBD2, 5 bases. The CDR3 extends over 14 amino acids. V lost 10 bases to trimming and J lost 2 bases, with 18 bases between them. Germline V gene sequence: CDR1 MNHEY, CDR2 SVGAGI. The CDR3 DNA sequence: TGTGCCACAAACACGACCGGGGAGACCTACGAGCAGTACTTC. It encodes CATNTTGETYEQYF.

This rearrangement joins TRBV29-1 to TRBJ1-2; 9 bases align to TRBD1. CDR1 is SQVTM and CDR2 is ANQGSEA in the germline V gene. V was clipped by 0 bases and J by 4 bases; unmatched bases: 6. The CDR3 runs 15 residues. In nucleotides, the CDR3 is TGCAGCGTTGAAGATTGGGAGACAGGGGGCTATGGCTACACCTTC. It encodes CSVEDWETGGYGYTF.

The V and J genes are TRBV7-9 and TRBJ2-7, with TRBD1 identical over 7 bases. The germline V gene has CDR1 SEHNR and CDR2 FQNEAQ (reference sequence). This CDR3 has 12 residues. Trimming at V came to 5 bases and at J to 6 bases, leaving 4 bases not matched to a gene. The CDR3 region has the DNA TGTGCCAGCAGCGAACAGGGGCGCGAGCAGTACTTC. Its protein is CASSEQGREQYF.

The table lists this clone with a count of one. The CDR3 loop is CATIGGGGTGELFF. CDR3 DNA sequence: TGTGCCACAATTGGGGGGGGTGGCACCGGGGAGCTGTTTTTT. V usage is TRBV19 and J usage is TRBJ2-2, with TRBD2 matching over 7 bases. The CDR3 spans 14 residues. CDR1 is LNHDA and CDR2 is SQIVND in the germline V gene (reference sequence). J gave up 4 bases and V 10 bases, and 9 bases lay outside the gene matches.

As for this clone: One end of the junction varies from germline; a read error may be responsible. This sequence joins TRBV7-4 and TRBJ2-7, with 7 bases that match TRBD2. Germline CDR1 reads SGHVT; CDR2 reads SQSDAQ. The length of the CDR3 is 14 residues. The CDR3 DNA follows: TGTGCCAGCAGCCCCGGGACGGGGGGAAACGAGCGGTACTTC. Encoded protein: CASSPGTGGNERYF.

The gene calls are TRBV7-9 and TRBJ2-1; TRBD2 aligns across 8 bases. The CDR3 runs to 15 residues. Germline loops: CDR1 SEHNR, CDR2 FQNEAQ (reference sequence). V lost 5 bases, J lost 3 bases, and 6 bases stayed unmatched. Here the CDR3 reads CASSADGTSYNEQFF. CDR3 DNA sequence: TGTGCCAGCAGCGCCGACGGGACTAGCTACAATGAGCAGTTCTTC.

The chain is built from TRBV4-3 and TRBJ2-3; D is undetermined. The V end was cut by 5 bases, the J end by 2 bases, with 8 bases between. The germline V gene encodes CDR1 LGHNA and CDR2 YSLEER. There are 13 residues in the CDR3. The CDR3 region is CASSSTNTDTQYF. DNA for the CDR3: TGCGCCAGCAGCTCCACTAACACAGATACGCAGTATTTT.

This rearrangement joins TRBV5-8 to TRBJ2-7, with D possibly TRBD2 on 5 matching bases. V shed 4 bases and J shed 12 bases, with 14 bases lying between them. Germline CDR1 reads SGHTS; CDR2 reads YDEGEE. This CDR3 region has 11 residues. For the CDR3, the DNA is TGTGCCAGCAGCCACGGGTCTGGGAGGTACTTC. Translated, it gives CASSHGSGRYF.

The genes are TRBV13 and TRBJ2-5, with 7 bases matching TRBD1. V shed 5 bases, J shed 1 base, and the junction held 1 base outside the gene matches. The germline V gene encodes CDR1 PRHDT and CDR2 FYEKMQ (reference sequence). CDR3 length: 13 residues. The CDR3 DNA reads as TGTGCCAGCAGCCAGGGGGTCCAAGAGACCCAGTACTTC. Translated: CASSQGVQETQYF. The variable domain in full, with the rest retrieved from reference TRBV13 and TRBJ2-5, is AAGVIQSPRHLIKEKRETATLKCYPIPRHDTVYWYQQGPGQDPQFLISFYEKMQSDKGSIPDRFSAQQFSDYHSELNMSSLELGDSALYFCASSQGVQETQYFGPGTRLLVL.

The genes are TRBV6-5 and TRBJ2-1, with 7 positions matching TRBD2. V lost 4 bases and J lost 0; bases outside the gene matches: 0. Per germline, CDR1 MNHEY and CDR2 SVGAGI. The CDR3 extends over 14 amino acids. The CDR3 reads CASSLAGSYNEQFF. Here the CDR3 DNA reads TGTGCCAGCAGTTTAGCGGGCTCCTACAATGAGCAGTTCTTC.

The chain employs TRBV27 and TRBJ2-7, with TRBD2 matching over 9 bases. After removal of 5 bases from V and 3 bases from J, the junction contained 14 bases not matched to a gene. Looked up from germline, CDR1 is MNHEY and CDR2 is SMNVEV (reference sequence). The CDR3 totals 17 residues. CDR3 sequence: CASSRISVAGAGYEQYF. CDR3 sequence (DNA): TGTGCCAGCAGTCGAATCTCGGTAGCGGGAGCGGGCTACGAGCAGTACTTC.

The rearrangement joins TRBV12-3 or TRBV12-4 to TRBJ1-1; 7 bases agree with TRBD1. This CDR3 comprises 13 residues. With 8 bases clipped from V and 1 base from J, the junction kept 4 bases outside the gene matches. The CDR3 spells CASGWDRNTEAFF. The CDR3 bases are TGTGCCAGCGGATGGGACAGGAACACTGAAGCTTTCTTT.

The CDR3 sequence: CASSPWGGSTDTQYF. DNA for the CDR3: TGTGCCAGCAGTCCCTGGGGCGGTAGCACAGATACGCAGTATTTT. The chain has TRBV7-8 and TRBJ2-3, with D tentatively TRBD1 (5 bases). Germline loops: CDR1 SGHVS, CDR2 FQNEAQ. Trimming took 6 bases from V and 0 from J, leaving 13 bases between them. The CDR3 covers 15 residues.

This chain links TRBV3-1 (or the pseudogene TRBV3-2) with TRBJ2-6; D is undetermined. Looked up from germline, CDR1 is LGHDT and CDR2 is YNNKEL (reference sequence). The CDR3 has 17 residues. V lost 0 bases and J 0 bases, leaving 9 bases between the germline ends. The CDR3 DNA follows: TGTGCCAGCAGCCAAGATCTGACGGGCTCTGGGGCCAACGTCCTGACTTTC. Its protein product is CASSQDLTGSGANVLTF.